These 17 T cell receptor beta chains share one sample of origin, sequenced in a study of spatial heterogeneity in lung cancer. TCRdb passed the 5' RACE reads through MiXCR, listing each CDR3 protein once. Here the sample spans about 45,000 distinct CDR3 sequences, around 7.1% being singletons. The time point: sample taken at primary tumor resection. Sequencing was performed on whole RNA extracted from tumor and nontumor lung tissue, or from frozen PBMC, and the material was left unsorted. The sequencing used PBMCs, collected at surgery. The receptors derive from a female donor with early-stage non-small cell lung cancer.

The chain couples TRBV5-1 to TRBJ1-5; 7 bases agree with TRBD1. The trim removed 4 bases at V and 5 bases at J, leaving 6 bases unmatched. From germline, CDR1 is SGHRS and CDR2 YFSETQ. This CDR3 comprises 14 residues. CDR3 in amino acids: CASSRDSGDQPQHF. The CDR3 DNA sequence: TGCGCCAGCAGCCGGGACAGTGGTGATCAGCCCCAGCATTTT.

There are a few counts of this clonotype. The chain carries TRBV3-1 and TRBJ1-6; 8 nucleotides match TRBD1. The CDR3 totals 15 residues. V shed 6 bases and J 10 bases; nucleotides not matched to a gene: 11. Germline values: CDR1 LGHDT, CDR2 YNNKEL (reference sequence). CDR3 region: CASRGAGGPASPLHF. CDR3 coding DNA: TGTGCCAGCAGGGGGGCAGGGGGCCCAGCATCACCCCTCCACTTT. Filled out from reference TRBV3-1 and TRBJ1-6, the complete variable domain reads DTAVSQTPKYLVTQMGNDKSIKCEQNLGHDTMYWYKQDSKKFLKIMFSYNNKELIINETVPNRFSPKSPDKAHLNLHINSLELGDSAVYFCASRGAGGPASPLHFGNGTRLTVT.

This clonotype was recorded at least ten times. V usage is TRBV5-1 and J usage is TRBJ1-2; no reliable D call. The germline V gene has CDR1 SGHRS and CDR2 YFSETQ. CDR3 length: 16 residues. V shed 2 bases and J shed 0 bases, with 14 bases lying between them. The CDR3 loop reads CASSFGPRTTNYGYTF. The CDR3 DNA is TGCGCCAGCAGCTTCGGGCCGAGGACTACTAACTATGGCTACACCTTC.

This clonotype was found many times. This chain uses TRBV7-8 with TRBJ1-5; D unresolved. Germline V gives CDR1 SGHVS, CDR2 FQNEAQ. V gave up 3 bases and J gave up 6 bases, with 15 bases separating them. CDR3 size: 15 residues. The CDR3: CASSFVGVASQPQHF. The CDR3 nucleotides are TGTGCCAGCAGCTTCGTTGGGGTTGCGAGTCAGCCCCAGCATTTT.

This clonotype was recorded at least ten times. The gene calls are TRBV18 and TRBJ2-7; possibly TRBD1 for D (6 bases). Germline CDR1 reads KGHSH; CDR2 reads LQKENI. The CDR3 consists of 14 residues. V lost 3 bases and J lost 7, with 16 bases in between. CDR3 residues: CASSPSTGKLEQYF. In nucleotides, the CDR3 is TGTGCCAGCTCACCTTCTACAGGGAAATTAGAGCAGTACTTC.

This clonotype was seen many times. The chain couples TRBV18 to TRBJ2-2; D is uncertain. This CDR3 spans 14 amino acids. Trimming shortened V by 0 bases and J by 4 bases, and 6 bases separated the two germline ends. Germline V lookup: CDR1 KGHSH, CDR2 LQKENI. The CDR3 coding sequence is TGTGCCAGCTCACCACCGATGACCACCGGGGAGCTGTTTTTT. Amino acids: CASSPPMTTGELFF. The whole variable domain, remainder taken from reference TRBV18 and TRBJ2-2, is NAGVMQNPRHLVRRRGQEARLRCSPMKGHSHVYWYRQLPEEGLKFMVYLQKENIIDESGMPKERFSAEFPKEGPSILRIQQVVRGDSAAYFCASSPPMTTGELFFGEGSRLTVL.

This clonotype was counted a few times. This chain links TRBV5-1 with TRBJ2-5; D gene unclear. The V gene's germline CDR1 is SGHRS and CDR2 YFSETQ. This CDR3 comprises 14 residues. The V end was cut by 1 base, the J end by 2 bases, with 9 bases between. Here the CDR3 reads CASSLMGNQETQYF. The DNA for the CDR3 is TGCGCCAGCAGCTTGATGGGGAATCAAGAGACCCAGTACTTC.

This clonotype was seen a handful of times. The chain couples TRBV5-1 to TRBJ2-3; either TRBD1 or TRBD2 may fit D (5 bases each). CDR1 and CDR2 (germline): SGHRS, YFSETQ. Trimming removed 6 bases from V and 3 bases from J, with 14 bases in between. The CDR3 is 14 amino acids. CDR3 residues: CASNRGERTDTQYF. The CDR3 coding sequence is TGCGCCAGCAATCGAGGGGAACGGACAGATACGCAGTATTTT.

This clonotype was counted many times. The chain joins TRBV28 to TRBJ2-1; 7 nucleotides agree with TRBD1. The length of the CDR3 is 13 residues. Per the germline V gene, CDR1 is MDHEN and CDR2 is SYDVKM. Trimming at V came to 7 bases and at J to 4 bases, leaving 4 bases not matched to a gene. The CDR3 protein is CASTTGAYNEQFF. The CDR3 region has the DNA TGTGCCAGCACCACAGGGGCATACAATGAGCAGTTCTTC.

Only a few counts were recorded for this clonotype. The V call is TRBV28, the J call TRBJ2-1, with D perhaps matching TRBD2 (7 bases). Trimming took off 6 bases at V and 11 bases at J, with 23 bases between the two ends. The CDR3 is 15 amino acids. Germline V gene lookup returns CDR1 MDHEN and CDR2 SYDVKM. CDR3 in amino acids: CASRETGILGRKQFF. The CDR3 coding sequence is TGTGCCAGCAGAGAGACAGGTATCCTCGGGAGGAAGCAGTTCTTC.

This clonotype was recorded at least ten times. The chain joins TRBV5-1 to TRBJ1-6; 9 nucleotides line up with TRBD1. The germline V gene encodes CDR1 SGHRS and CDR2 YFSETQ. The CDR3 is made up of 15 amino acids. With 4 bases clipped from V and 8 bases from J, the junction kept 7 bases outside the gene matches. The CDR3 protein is CASSKLQGADSPLHF. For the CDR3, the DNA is TGCGCCAGCAGCAAGTTACAGGGGGCGGATTCACCCCTCCACTTT.

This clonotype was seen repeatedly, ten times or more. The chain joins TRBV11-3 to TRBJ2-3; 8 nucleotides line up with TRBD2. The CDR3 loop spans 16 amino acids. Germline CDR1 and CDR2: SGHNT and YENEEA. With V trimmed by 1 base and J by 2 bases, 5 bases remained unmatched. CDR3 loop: CASSLGRGGFTDTQYF. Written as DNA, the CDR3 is TGTGCCAGCAGCTTAGGCCGGGGGGGCTTCACAGATACGCAGTATTTT.

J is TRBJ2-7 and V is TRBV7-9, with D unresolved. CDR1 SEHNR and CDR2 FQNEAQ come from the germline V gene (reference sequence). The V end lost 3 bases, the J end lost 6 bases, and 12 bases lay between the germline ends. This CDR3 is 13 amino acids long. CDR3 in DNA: TGTGCCAGCAGCTTTGGACCCGGCGGCGAGCAGTACTTC. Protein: CASSFGPGGEQYF. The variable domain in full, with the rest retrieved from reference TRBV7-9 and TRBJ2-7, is DTGVSQNPRHKITKRGQNVTFRCDPISEHNRLYWYRQTLGQGPEFLTYFQNEAQLEKSRLLSDRFSAERPKGSFSTLEIQRTEQGDSAMYLCASSFGPGGEQYFGPGTRLTVT.

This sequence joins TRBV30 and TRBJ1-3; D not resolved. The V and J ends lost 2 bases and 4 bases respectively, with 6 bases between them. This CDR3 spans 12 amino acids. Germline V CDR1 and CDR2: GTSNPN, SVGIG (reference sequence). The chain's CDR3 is CAWSYRGNTIYF. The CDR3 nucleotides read TGTGCCTGGAGTTACCGAGGAAACACCATATATTTT.

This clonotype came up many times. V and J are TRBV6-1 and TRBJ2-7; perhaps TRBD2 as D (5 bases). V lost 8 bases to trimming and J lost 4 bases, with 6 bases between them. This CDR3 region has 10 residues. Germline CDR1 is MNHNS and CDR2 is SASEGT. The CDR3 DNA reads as TGTGCCAGCGGACTTTACGAGCAGTACTTC. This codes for CASGLYEQYF.

CDR3 sequence: CASNRPASGRETQYF. CDR3 bases: TGTGCCAGCAATCGCCCCGCAAGTGGGAGAGAGACCCAGTACTTC. The chain carries TRBV6-1 and TRBJ2-5; tentative D call: TRBD2 (5 bases). Trimming took 7 bases from V and 4 from J, leaving 19 bases between them. Germline loops: CDR1 MNHNS, CDR2 SASEGT. The CDR3 consists of 15 residues.

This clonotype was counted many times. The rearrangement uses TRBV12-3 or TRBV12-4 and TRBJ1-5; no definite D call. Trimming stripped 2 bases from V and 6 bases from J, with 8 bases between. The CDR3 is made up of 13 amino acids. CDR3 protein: CASSLSGSQPQHF. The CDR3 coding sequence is TGTGCCAGCAGTTTATCGGGTTCTCAGCCCCAGCATTTT.